One sample yielded the 3 T cell receptor beta chains listed below, sequenced in a study of radiotherapy plus CTLA-4 blockade in lung cancer. Some clones are missing from TCRdb's copy, which holds only in-frame ones; the method was immunoSEQ multiplex PCR. The sample has about 81,000 clones, approximately 75% seen once; the top ten hold more than 12%. The sequenced sample was peripheral blood, obtained from a patient treated with radiotherapy plus ipilimumab. These receptors originate from a human donor with non-small cell lung cancer that progressed on radiotherapy plus ipilimumab.

This clone has just one count. This chain joins TRBV6-5 and TRBJ1-2; 8 bases agree with TRBD1. The junction had 3 bases not matched to a gene; V was cut back by 4 bases and J by 2 bases. The CDR3 length is 14 residues. Looked up from germline, CDR1 is MNHEY and CDR2 is SVGAGI. CDR3 sequence (DNA): TGTGCCAGCAGTTCAGGGGGCATAAACTATGGCTACACCTTC. Translating gives CASSSGGINYGYTF.

This clone was observed once. The rearrangement joins TRBV2 to TRBJ2-3, with unresolved D. Trimming removed 0 bases at V and 0 bases at J, with 10 bases between. The CDR3 sequence is 16 residues long. Germline assignment: CDR1 SNHLY and CDR2 FYNNEI. This CDR3 is CASSEAMLDSTDTQYF. The CDR3 DNA reads TGTGCCAGCAGTGAAGCTATGTTAGATAGCACAGATACGCAGTATTTT.

The V call is TRBV5-6, the J call TRBJ2-1; the D is unclear. CDR1 is SGHDT, CDR2 YYEEEE, per germline. The CDR3 covers 13 residues. Trimming took off 4 bases at V and 10 bases at J, with 15 bases between the two ends. CDR3 in DNA: TGTGCCAGCAGCCCCGGACCGACCCGGGAGCAGTTCTTC. Protein product: CASSPGPTREQFF.